This T cell receptor (beta chain) came from a study of blood T cell repertoires in COVID-19. Study at large: Acute-phase and convalescent COVID-19 samples originated in the United States, Italy and Spain. T cells, B-cell-depleted T cells, or PBMCs provided the cDNA or gDNA that served as material.

Original methodology: Researchers report that nucleated cell counts were estimated from reference gene primer amplification. Using immunoSEQ multiplex PCR, the repertoire was profiled, and TCRdb retains in-frame clones only, with some absent. For V, J and clone size, that table is used; D and trimming come from the DNA. The sample yields some 260,000 clones, roughly 84% seen once. V trimming: 6 bases; J trimming: 6 bases; junction bases outside the gene matches: 10. Germline V gives CDR1 MNHEY, CDR2 SVGAGI. The CDR3 covers 15 residues. The sample was peripheral blood. The chain recombines TRBV6-5 with TRBJ2-3; 9 nucleotides match TRBD2. This receptor was obtained from a woman aged 18 to 35 with acute or convalescent COVID-19. CDR3 in amino acids: CASSPSREGGDTQYF. The CDR3, as DNA: TGTGCCAGCAGCCCCTCGCGGGAGGGCGGGGATACGCAGTATTTT.